This TCR beta chain originates from a study of blood T cell repertoires in COVID-19. The participants were between roughly 18 and 89 years old and came from 20 to 30 US areas. Donors in Cohort 3 counted as recovered after two negative PCRs, clearance, or symptom resolution. Authors' processing steps: Amplification of reference gene primers was used by the study to estimate nucleated cell counts. The protocol was immunoSEQ multiplex PCR, while the TCRdb copy is restricted to in-frame clones and leaves out a portion. V and J calls plus clone size are reproduced from that table; the DNA served to infer D and trimming. The sample lists 350,000 or so clones, about 92% seen once, with approximately 18% in the top ten. J was trimmed by 6 bases and V by 4 bases; bases with no gene match: 8. The CDR3 sequence is 16 residues long. Germline CDR1 and CDR2: MNHEY and SMNVEV (reference sequence).

The sample comprised PBMCs or T cells enriched from blood (not recorded which). This clonotype was sampled from a woman aged 30 to 39 who had recovered from COVID-19. The V call is TRBV27, the J call TRBJ2-2; 10 bases line up with TRBD1. The CDR3 nucleotides are TGTGCCAGCAGTTCGACAGGGGGCGAAAGCTCCGGGGAGCTGTTTTTT. This gives the protein CASSSTGGESSGELFF.